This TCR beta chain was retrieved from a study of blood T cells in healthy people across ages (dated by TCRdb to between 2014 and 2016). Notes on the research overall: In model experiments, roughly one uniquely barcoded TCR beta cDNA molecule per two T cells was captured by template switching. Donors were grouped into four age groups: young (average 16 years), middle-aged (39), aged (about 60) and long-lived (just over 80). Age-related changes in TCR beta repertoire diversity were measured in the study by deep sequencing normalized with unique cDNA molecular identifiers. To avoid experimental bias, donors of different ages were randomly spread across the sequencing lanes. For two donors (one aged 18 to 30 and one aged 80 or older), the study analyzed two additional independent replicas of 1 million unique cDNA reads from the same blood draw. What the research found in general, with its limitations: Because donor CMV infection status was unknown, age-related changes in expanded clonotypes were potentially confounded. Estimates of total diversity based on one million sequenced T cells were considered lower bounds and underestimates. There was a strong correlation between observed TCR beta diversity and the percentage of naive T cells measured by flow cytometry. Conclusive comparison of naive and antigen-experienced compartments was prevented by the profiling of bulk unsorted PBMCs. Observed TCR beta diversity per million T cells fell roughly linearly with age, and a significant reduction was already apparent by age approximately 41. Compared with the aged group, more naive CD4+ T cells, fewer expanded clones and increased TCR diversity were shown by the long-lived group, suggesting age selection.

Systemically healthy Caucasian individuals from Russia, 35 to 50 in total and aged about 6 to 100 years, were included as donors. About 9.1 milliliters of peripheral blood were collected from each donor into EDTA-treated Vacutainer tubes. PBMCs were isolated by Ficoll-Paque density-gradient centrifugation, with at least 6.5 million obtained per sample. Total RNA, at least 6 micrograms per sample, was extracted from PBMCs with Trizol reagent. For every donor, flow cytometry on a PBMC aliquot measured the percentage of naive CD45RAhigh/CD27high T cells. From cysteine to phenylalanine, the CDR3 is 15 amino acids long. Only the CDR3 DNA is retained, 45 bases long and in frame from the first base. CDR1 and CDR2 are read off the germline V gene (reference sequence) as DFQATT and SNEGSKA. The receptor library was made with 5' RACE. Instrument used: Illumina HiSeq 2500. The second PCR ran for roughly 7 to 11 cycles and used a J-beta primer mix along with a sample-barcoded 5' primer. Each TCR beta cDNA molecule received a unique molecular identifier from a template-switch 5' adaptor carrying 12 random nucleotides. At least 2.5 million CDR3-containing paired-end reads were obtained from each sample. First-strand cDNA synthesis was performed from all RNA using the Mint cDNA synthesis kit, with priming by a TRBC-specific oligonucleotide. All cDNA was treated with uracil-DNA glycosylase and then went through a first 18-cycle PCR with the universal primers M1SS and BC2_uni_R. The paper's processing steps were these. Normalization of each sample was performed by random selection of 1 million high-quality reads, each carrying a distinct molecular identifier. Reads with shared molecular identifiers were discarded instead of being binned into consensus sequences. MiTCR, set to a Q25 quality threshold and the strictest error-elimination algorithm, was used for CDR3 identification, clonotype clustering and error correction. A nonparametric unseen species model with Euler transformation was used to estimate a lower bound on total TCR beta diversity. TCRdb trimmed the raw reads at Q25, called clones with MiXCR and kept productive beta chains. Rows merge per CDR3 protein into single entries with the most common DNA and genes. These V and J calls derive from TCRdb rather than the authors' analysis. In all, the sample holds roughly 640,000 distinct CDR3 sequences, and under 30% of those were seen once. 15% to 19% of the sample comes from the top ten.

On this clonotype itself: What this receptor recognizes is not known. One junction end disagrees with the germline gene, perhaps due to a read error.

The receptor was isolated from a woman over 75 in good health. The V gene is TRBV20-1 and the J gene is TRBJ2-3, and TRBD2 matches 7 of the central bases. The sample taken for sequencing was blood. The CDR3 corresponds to CSAGTASGYTGTQYF. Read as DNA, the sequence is TGCAGTGCAGGCACGGCTAGCGGTTACACAGGTACGCAGTATTTT.